This paragraph reports one TCR beta chain. Extracted RNA was reverse transcribed, and the resulting cDNA served as sequencing template. Produced via immunoSEQ multiplex PCR; TCRdb's table is partial and in-frame only. Here the sample spans 150,000 to 200,000 clones, about three fifths being singletons. Described treatment: oral pan-JAK inhibitor, 5-10 mg twice daily. The trim removed 8 bases at V and 5 bases at J, leaving 6 bases unmatched. CDR1 and CDR2 from the germline V gene are MNHEY and SMNVEV (reference sequence). The CDR3 totals 14 residues. This sample stems from a study of CD8+ T cells in alopecia areata.

This sample comprised CD4+ T cells sorted from blood, obtained at roughly week 55, from a patient treated with tofacitinib. J is TRBJ2-1 and V is TRBV27, with 10 bases that match TRBD1. This receptor was obtained from a human donor with alopecia areata. The DNA for the CDR3 is TGTGCCAGCTCCAGGGACAGGGGCCACAATGAGCAGTTCTTC. Translated: CASSRDRGHNEQFF.